The rows below give T cell receptor beta chains drawn from one sample of a study of T cell responses to AZD1222 COVID-19 vaccine. Libraries were prepared by immunoSEQ multiplex PCR; TCRdb keeps only in-frame clonotypes and omits some of them. The table includes more than 80,000 clones, roughly 90% detected once. Sequencing was performed on peripheral blood, taken 28 days after the second AZD1222 dose. Receptor source: an adult who received the AZD1222 COVID-19 vaccine. Each CDR3 is given with its conserved first and last residue. The D gene is left open where the match is weak. The size field is filled for only some rows; it gives once, few, many or a size class.

abundance | j_gene | v_gene | d_gene | CDR3nt | CDR3aa
NA | TRBJ1-3 | TRBV7-2 | NA | TGTGCCAGCAGCTTAGACTATACCGTGCGGGGAAACACCATATATTTT | CASSLDYTVRGNTIYF
NA | TRBJ2-2 | TRBV9 | NA | TGTGCCAGCAGCCCCGGAGCAGGGGGGTCCACCGGGGAGCTGTTTTTT | CASSPGAGGSTGELFF
NA | TRBJ1-3 | TRBV9 | NA | TGTGCCAGCAGCGTAGGAGGGGCCCCTGGAAACACCATATATTTT | CASSVGGAPGNTIYF
NA | TRBJ2-7 | TRBV25-1 | NA | TGTGCCAGCAGTGAACCGAACATACAGGGCCTAAGATACGAGCAGTACTTC | CASSEPNIQGLRYEQYF
few | TRBJ1-2 | TRBV2 | NA | TGTGCCGTCCGACAGGTCCTGAACTATGGCTACACCTTC | CAVRQVLNYGYTF
NA | TRBJ2-5 | TRBV19 | NA | TGTGCCAGTAGTATGGGGGCCCCGGCACGCCAAGAGACCCAGTACTTC | CASSMGAPARQETQYF
few | TRBJ1-1 | TRBV29-1 | NA | TGCAGCGTTGAAGGGGCGGGTGTAACTGAAGCTTTCTTT | CSVEGAGVTEAFF
NA | TRBJ1-2 | TRBV18 | NA | TGTGCCAGCTCACCAATGGACGCCCGTGGCTACACCTTC | CASSPMDARGYTF
NA | TRBJ1-1 | TRBV18 | NA | TGTGCCAGCTCACCCCGGGCGGGGGGGACTGAAGCTTTCTTT | CASSPRAGGTEAFF
NA | TRBJ1-5 | TRBV6-1 | NA | TGTGCCAGCAGTGAGGCGAAATTCAATCAGCCCCAGCATTTT | CASSEAKFNQPQHF
few | TRBJ1-6 | TRBV30 | TRBD1 | TGTGCCTGGAGTGTCGACAGGGTTTCACCCCTCCACTTT | CAWSVDRVSPLHF
NA | TRBJ2-3 | TRBV4-1 | TRBD2 | TGCGCCAGCAGCCAAGATAGGGCTCGGGGGGGCCCAGATACGCAGTATTTT | CASSQDRARGGPDTQYF